Listed below are T cell receptor beta chains from one sample, sequenced in a study of human CD8 memory T cell subsets. TCRdb reprocessed the 5' RACE reads and stores each CDR3 protein as one record, lacking DNA. The sample's table shows under 6,500 distinct CDR3 sequences. The sequenced sample consisted of CD8+ effector memory T cells (TEM) sorted from PBMCs. Source of these receptors: a human donor in good health. Both conserved end residues are part of each CDR3. The order of the fields is clone size, J gene, V gene, CDR3 protein. Rows give clone size only sometimes, using once, few, many, or a class for an expanded clone.

abundance: -; j_gene: TRBJ2-7; v_gene: TRBV11-2; CDR3aa: CASSLVAGDSIYEQYF
abundance: -; j_gene: TRBJ2-1; v_gene: TRBV15; CDR3aa: CATRDRARDYNEQFF
abundance: -; j_gene: TRBJ2-7; v_gene: TRBV5-1; CDR3aa: CASSLYLNAEQYF
abundance: -; j_gene: TRBJ1-1; v_gene: TRBV7-9; CDR3aa: CASSLAEGTEAFF
abundance: -; j_gene: TRBJ2-2; v_gene: TRBV12-3/TRBV12-4; CDR3aa: CASRLTGGETGELFF
abundance: -; j_gene: TRBJ2-5; v_gene: TRBV12-3/TRBV12-4; CDR3aa: CASSLEGGPGETQYF
abundance: medium-sized; j_gene: TRBJ1-3; v_gene: TRBV11-3; CDR3aa: CASAHSELSGNTIYF
abundance: -; j_gene: TRBJ2-7; v_gene: TRBV29-1; CDR3aa: CSVGGSYEQYF
abundance: -; j_gene: TRBJ1-1; v_gene: TRBV7-8; CDR3aa: CASSSGAGITEAFF
abundance: -; j_gene: TRBJ2-7; v_gene: TRBV5-1; CDR3aa: CASSAVLTRPGDEQYF
abundance: -; j_gene: TRBJ2-3; v_gene: TRBV27; CDR3aa: CASSFSSGIWDTQYF
abundance: -; j_gene: TRBJ2-7; v_gene: TRBV2; CDR3aa: CASLGQSYEQYF
abundance: -; j_gene: TRBJ1-1; v_gene: TRBV7-9; CDR3aa: CASSPSEGRRAEAFF
abundance: -; j_gene: TRBJ2-7; v_gene: TRBV3-1; CDR3aa: CASSQDLGQGYEQYF
abundance: -; j_gene: TRBJ1-1; v_gene: TRBV13; CDR3aa: CASSSSRGLGPNTEAFF
abundance: medium-sized; j_gene: TRBJ2-7; v_gene: TRBV5-1; CDR3aa: CASSPGQGAPYEQYF
abundance: -; j_gene: TRBJ1-3; v_gene: TRBV2; CDR3aa: CASIVPAGNTIYF